The source of this T cell receptor beta chain is a study of blood T cells in healthy people across ages. Points from the study as a whole: The unsorted PBMCs prevented any conclusive comparison of naive versus antigen-experienced cells.

As regards this clonotype: What it recognizes is unknown.

A second PCR of about 6 to 12 cycles used a sample-barcoded 5' primer and a J-beta primer mix. MiXCR was run by TCRdb on the 5' RACE reads, yielding one entry per CDR3 protein. The data hold around 1,700,000 distinct CDR3 sequences, with roughly 27% observed a single time. The CDR3 is 16 residues long. CDR1 and CDR2 (germline): SGHTA, FQGNSA. The V gene end was trimmed by 3 bases and the J gene end by 9 bases; junction bases not matched to a gene: 14. This clonotype was sampled from a young woman in good health. The J gene is TRBJ2-1, the V gene TRBV7-2; 7 bases are shared with TRBD2. Material for sequencing was blood. Written as DNA, the CDR3 is TGTGCCAGCAGCTTTCAAGTTTCGGCGGGAGCCAGTGAGCAGTTCTTC. Amino acids: CASSFQVSAGASEQFF.